Judged by frequency, the clone carrying this TCR beta chain is medium-sized. These data come from a study of T cells expressing NK-cell markers. Germline V CDR1 and CDR2: LGHNA, YSLEER. The CDR3 is 16 amino acids. TCRdb reanalyzed the 5' RACE reads, giving one entry per CDR3 protein sequence and no DNA. Seen in this sample are around 700 distinct CDR3 sequences; the ten most common clones hold roughly 22%. The receptor's source is a woman between 18 and 75 years old in good health. V usage is TRBV4-3 and J usage is TRBJ2-1; TCRdb outputs TRBD1, but without DNA this stays unchecked. Sample: blood T cells: a sorted CD56 or NKG2C T cell subset, CD4+ or CD8+ T cells, or bulk PBMC T cells (not recorded which). The CDR3 sequence: CASSQETGGSYNEQFF.